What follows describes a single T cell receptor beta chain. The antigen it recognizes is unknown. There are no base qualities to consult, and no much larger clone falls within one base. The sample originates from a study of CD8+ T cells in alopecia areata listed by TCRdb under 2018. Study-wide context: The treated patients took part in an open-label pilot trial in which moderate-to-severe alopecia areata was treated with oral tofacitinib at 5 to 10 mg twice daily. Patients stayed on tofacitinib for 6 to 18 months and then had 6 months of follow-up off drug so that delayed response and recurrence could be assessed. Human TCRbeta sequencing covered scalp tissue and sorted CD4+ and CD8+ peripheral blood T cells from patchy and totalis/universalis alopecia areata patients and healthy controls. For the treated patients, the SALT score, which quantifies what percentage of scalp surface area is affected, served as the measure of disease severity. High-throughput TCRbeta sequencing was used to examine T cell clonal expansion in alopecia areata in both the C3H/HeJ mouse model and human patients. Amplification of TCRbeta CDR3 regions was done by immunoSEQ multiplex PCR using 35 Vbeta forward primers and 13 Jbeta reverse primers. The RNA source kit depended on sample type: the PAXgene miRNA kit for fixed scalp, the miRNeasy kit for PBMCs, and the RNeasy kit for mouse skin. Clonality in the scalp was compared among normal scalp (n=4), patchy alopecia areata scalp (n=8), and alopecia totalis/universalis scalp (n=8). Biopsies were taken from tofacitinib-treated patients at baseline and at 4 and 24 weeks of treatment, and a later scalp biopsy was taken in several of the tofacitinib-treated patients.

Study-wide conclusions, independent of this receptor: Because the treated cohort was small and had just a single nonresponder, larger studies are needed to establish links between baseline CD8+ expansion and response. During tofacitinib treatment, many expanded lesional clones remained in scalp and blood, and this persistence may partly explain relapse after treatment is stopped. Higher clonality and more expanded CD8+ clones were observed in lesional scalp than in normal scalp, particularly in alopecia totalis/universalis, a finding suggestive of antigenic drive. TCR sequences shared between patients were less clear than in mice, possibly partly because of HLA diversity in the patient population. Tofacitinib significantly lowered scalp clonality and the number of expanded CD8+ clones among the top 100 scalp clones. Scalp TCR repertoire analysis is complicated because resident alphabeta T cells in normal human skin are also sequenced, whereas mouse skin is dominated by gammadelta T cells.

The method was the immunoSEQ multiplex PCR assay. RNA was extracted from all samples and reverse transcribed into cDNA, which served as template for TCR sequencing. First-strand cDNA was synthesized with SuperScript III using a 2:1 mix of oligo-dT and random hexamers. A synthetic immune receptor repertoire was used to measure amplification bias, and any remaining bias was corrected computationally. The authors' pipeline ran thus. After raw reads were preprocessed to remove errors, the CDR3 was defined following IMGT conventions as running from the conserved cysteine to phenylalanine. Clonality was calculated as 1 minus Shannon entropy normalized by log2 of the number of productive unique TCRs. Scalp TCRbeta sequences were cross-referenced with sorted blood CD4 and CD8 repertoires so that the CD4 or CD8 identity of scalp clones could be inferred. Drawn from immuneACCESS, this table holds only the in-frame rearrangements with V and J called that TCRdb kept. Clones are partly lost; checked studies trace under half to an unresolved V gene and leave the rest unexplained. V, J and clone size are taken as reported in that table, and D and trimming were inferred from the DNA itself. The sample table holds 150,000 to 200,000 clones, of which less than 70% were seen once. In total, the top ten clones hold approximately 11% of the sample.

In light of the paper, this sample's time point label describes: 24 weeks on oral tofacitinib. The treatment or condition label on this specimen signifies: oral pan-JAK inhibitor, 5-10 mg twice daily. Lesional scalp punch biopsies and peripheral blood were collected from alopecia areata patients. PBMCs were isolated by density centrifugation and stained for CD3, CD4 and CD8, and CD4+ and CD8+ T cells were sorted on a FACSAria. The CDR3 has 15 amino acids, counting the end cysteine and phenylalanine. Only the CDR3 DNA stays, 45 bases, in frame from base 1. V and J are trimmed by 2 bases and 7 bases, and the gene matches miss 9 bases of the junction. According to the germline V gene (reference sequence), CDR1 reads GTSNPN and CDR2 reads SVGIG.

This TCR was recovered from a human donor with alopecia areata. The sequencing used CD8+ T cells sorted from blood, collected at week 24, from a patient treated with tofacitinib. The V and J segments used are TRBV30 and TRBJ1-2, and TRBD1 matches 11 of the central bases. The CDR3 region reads CAWSLTDRGHSGYTF. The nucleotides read TGTGCCTGGAGTCTGACGGACAGGGGGCACAGTGGCTACACCTTC. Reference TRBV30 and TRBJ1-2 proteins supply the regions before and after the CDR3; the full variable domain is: SQTIHQWPATLVQPVGSPLSLECTVEGTSNPNLYWYRQAAGRGLQLLFYSVGIGQISSEVPQNLSASRPQDRQFILSSKKLLLSDSGFYLCAWSLTDRGHSGYTFGSGTRLTVV.